This record concerns one T cell receptor (beta chain) sequence. What it binds is unknown. This record belongs to a study of post-analysis software for immune sequencing data. TCR beta cDNA libraries had unique molecular identifiers. MiXCR, run by TCRdb on the PCR reads, gives a single entry per CDR3 protein. This table holds fewer than 850,000 distinct CDR3 sequences, roughly 30% found once. Germline V gene lookup returns CDR1 MNHNS and CDR2 SASEGT. V shed 3 bases and J shed 1 base, with 9 bases lying between them. The CDR3 loop spans 14 amino acids. Overall study findings and caveats: Relative to controls, patients had five TRBV segments at higher frequency, with TRBV5-6, TRBV5-1 and TRBV20-1 among these.

Input material: blood. This receptor was obtained from a girl between 5 and 17 years old with multiple sclerosis. The V call is TRBV6-1, the J call TRBJ1-1; D is ambiguous. DNA of the CDR3: TGTGCCAGCAGTGAGGTTGCAGAGAACACTGAAGCTTTCTTT. The encoded protein is CASSEVAENTEAFF.